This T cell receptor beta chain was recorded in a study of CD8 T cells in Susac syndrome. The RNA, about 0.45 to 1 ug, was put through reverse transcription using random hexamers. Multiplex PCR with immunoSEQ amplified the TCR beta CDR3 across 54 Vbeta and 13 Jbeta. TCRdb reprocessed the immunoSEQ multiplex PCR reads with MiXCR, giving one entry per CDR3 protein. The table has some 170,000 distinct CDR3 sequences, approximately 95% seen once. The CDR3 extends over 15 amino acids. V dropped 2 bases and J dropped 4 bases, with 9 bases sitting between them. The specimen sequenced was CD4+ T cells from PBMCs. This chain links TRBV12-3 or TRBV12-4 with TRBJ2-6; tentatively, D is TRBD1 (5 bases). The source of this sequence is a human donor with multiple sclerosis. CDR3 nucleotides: TGTGCCAGCAGTTTAAGGGGAACCGGGGCCAACGTCCTGACTTTC. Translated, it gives CASSLRGTGANVLTF.